These 17 T cell receptor beta chains were all obtained from the same sample, sequenced in a study of blood T cell repertoires in COVID-19. Data came from immunoSEQ multiplex PCR; TCRdb stores just in-frame clones and leaves some out. The sample consists of around 450,000 clones, 75% to 90% of them appearing once. Sequencing was performed on PBMCs or T cells enriched from blood (not recorded which). The receptors were sampled from a woman aged 18-29 years who had recovered from COVID-19.

The V call is TRBV7-9, the J call TRBJ1-2; possible D gene TRBD1, 5 bases. Germline values: CDR1 SEHNR, CDR2 FQNEAQ (reference sequence). CDR3 size: 12 residues. V lost 3 bases and J lost 6, with 8 bases in between. CDR3 sequence (DNA): TGTGCCAGCAGCTTTCTAGGGGATGGCTACACCTTC. Its translation is CASSFLGDGYTF.

The rearrangement uses TRBV11-2 and TRBJ1-5, with TRBD1 matching over 8 bases. J was trimmed by 11 bases and V by 2 bases; bases with no gene match: 5. Germline V gene data show CDR1 as SGHAT and CDR2 as FQNNGV. The CDR3 contains 13 residues. The CDR3 nucleotides read TGTGCCAGCAGCTTATCCCGGACAGGGACCCAGCATTTT. It codes for CASSLSRTGTQHF.

Comment on this clone: The sample holds other DNA sequences that translate to the same CDR3. V is TRBV6-5 and J is TRBJ1-3; unclear D gene. V gave up 8 bases and J gave up 4 bases, with 9 bases separating them. From germline, CDR1 is MNHEY and CDR2 SVGAGI. The CDR3 covers 12 residues. For the CDR3, the DNA is TGTGCCAGCGGTAGATCCGGAAACACCATATATTTT. Translated, it gives CASGRSGNTIYF.

This clone was seen a single time. This chain links TRBV6-5 with TRBJ1-3; no clear D gene. Germline CDR1 reads MNHEY; CDR2 reads SVGAGI. Trimming removed 6 bases from V and 0 bases from J, with 12 bases in between. CDR3 length equals 15 residues. The CDR3 is CASSKDGASGNTIYF. CDR3 sequence (DNA): TGTGCCAGCAGCAAGGATGGAGCCTCTGGAAACACCATATATTTT.

This chain uses TRBV7-2 with TRBJ1-6; no clear D gene. The V and J ends lost 1 base and 8 bases respectively, with 12 bases between them. Per germline, CDR1 SGHTA and CDR2 FQGNSA. CDR3 length: 15 residues. CDR3: CASSLGIAADSPLHF. The CDR3 coding sequence is TGTGCCAGCAGCTTAGGGATAGCGGCGGATTCACCCCTCCACTTT.

This chain joins TRBV12-3 or TRBV12-4 and TRBJ1-1, with D hard to call. V gave up 5 bases and J gave up 4 bases, with 5 bases separating them. The CDR3 sequence is 11 residues long. CDR3 bases: TGTGCCAGCAGTCGTATCACTGAAGCTTTCTTT. Its protein is CASSRITEAFF.

The chain has TRBV28 and TRBJ1-2, with 8 nucleotides matching TRBD1. CDR3 length: 15 residues. J was trimmed by 6 bases and V by 6 bases; bases with no gene match: 12. In germline, CDR1 is MDHEN, CDR2 SYDVKM. In nucleotides, the CDR3 is TGTGCCAGCAGCCTGGACAGGGTTTCTTTCGATGGCTACACCTTC. This codes for CASSLDRVSFDGYTF.

The rearrangement links TRBV5-5 to TRBJ1-1, with D maybe TRBD1 (5 bases). V shed 5 bases and J shed 0 bases, with 20 bases lying between them. Per the germline V gene, CDR1 is SGHKS and CDR2 is YYEKEE (reference sequence). This CDR3 region has 17 residues. The CDR3 DNA follows: TGTGCCAGCAGTTCGCTCTTGACAGCTAAGATGAACACTGAAGCTTTCTTT. Its translation: CASSSLLTAKMNTEAFF.

This chain uses TRBV28 with TRBJ2-7; the D gene is possibly TRBD1 (5 bases). Trimming left V 6 bases short and J 2 bases short, with 17 bases between. Germline V CDR1 and CDR2: MDHEN, SYDVKM. This CDR3 is 15 amino acids long. The CDR3 sequence: CASRPRVSKAYEQYF. The CDR3 bases are TGTGCCAGCAGGCCCAGGGTTAGTAAAGCCTACGAGCAGTACTTC.

This rearrangement joins TRBV5-1 to TRBJ1-1; TRBD1 matches 7 bases. With 4 bases clipped from V and 1 base from J, the junction kept 7 bases outside the gene matches. This CDR3 contains 15 residues. CDR1 SGHRS and CDR2 YFSETQ come from the germline V gene. The CDR3: CASSLRTGSNTEAFF. Written as DNA, the CDR3 is TGCGCCAGCAGCCTACGGACAGGCTCGAACACTGAAGCTTTCTTT.

This clone was counted only a few times. The rearrangement joins TRBV7-9 to TRBJ1-1, with D unclear. The germline V gene has CDR1 SEHNR and CDR2 FQNEAQ (reference sequence). The CDR3 contains 15 residues. V lost 1 base, J lost 3 bases, and 12 bases lay in between. The CDR3 region has the DNA TGTGCCAGCAGCTTAGGATCAGGATCGGACACTGAAGCTTTCTTT. Its translation: CASSLGSGSDTEAFF.

The chain couples TRBV5-1 to TRBJ2-2, with TRBD1 matching over 8 bases. J was trimmed by 5 bases and V by 4 bases; bases with no gene match: 4. Germline CDR1 SGHRS, CDR2 YFSETQ. This CDR3 spans 14 amino acids. The DNA for the CDR3 is TGCGCCAGCAGCCCGACAGGGGAGACCGGGGAGCTGTTTTTT. Residues: CASSPTGETGELFF.

For this clone: Different DNA sequences within this sample yield the same CDR3. The rearrangement uses TRBV5-4 and TRBJ1-1; possibly TRBD1 for D (5 bases). Trimming shortened V by 1 base and J by 5 bases, and 9 bases separated the two germline ends. The CDR3 consists of 13 residues. Per germline, CDR1 SGHNT and CDR2 YYREEE (reference sequence). The chain's CDR3 is CASSLRGGTEAFF. The DNA for the CDR3 is TGTGCCAGCAGCTTGAGGGGAGGTACTGAAGCTTTCTTT.

J is TRBJ2-2 and V is TRBV5-4; D ambiguous. Germline V lookup: CDR1 SGHNT, CDR2 YYREEE (reference sequence). V shed 0 bases and J shed 4 bases, with 10 bases lying between them. The CDR3 contains 15 residues. The chain's CDR3 is CASSLARSGTGELFF. The CDR3, as DNA: TGTGCCAGCAGCTTGGCCCGATCGGGCACCGGGGAGCTGTTTTTT.

V and J are TRBV2 and TRBJ1-3; no clear D gene. Trimming left V 2 bases short and J 0 bases short, with 11 bases between. From germline, CDR1 is SNHLY and CDR2 FYNNEI. The CDR3 length is 16 residues. In DNA, the CDR3 is TGTGCCAGCAGTGAACGACATCTTGACTCTGGAAACACCATATATTTT. Residues: CASSERHLDSGNTIYF. Filled out from reference TRBV2 and TRBJ1-3, the complete variable domain reads EPEVTQTPSHQVTQMGQEVILRCVPISNHLYFYWYRQILGQKVEFLVSFYNNEISEKSEIFDDQFSVERPDGSNFTLKIRSTKLEDSAMYFCASSERHLDSGNTIYFGEGSWLTVV.

This clone was counted a few times. This chain joins TRBV6-6 and TRBJ1-1; a weak D match, TRBD1 (6 bases). The V end lost 4 bases, the J end lost 1 base, and 13 bases lay between the germline ends. Germline-derived CDR1 and CDR2 are MNHNY and SVGAGI (reference sequence). This CDR3 is 15 amino acids long. The CDR3 spells CASSFLSQGNTEAFF. DNA of the CDR3: TGTGCCAGCAGTTTTCTTTCACAGGGGAACACTGAAGCTTTCTTT.

The rearrangement links TRBV6-5 to TRBJ2-6, with 7 nucleotides matching TRBD1. The CDR3 covers 13 residues. Germline V CDR1 and CDR2: MNHEY, SVGAGI. V trimming: 3 bases; J trimming: 10 bases; junction bases outside the gene matches: 3. The CDR3 is CASSYLTGNVLTF. The CDR3 bases are TGTGCCAGCAGTTATCTGACAGGGAACGTCCTGACTTTC.